What follows are 11 T cell receptor beta chains derived from one specimen sequenced in a study of blood T cells in healthy people across ages. PCR was performed a second time for about 6 to 12 cycles using a sample-barcoded 5' primer and a J-beta primer mix. TCRdb recomputed calls from the 5' RACE reads with MiXCR, one row per CDR3 protein. The repertoire holds hundreds of thousands of distinct CDR3 sequences, with approximately 50% as singletons. The source material was blood. These receptor sequences come from a woman aged 55-70 years in good health.

The chain combines TRBV5-1 with TRBJ2-3; no reliable D call. The CDR3 spans 18 residues. Germline V gene lookup returns CDR1 SGHRS and CDR2 YFSETQ. V lost 3 bases and J lost 0, with 20 bases in between. The CDR3 DNA is TGCGCCAGCAGCTCCGACGCAATCCCTGTTTTTAGCACAGATACGCAGTATTTT. Translated, it gives CASSSDAIPVFSTDTQYF.

A few counts support this clonotype. This chain connects TRBV12-3 or TRBV12-4 to TRBJ1-2, with D maybe TRBD1 (6 bases). Trimming removed 6 bases from V and 3 bases from J, with 14 bases in between. The CDR3 extends over 14 amino acids. The CDR3 bases are TGTGCCAGCAGCGGAACGACAGGACACTATGGCTACACCTTC. Its translation is CASSGTTGHYGYTF.

The rearrangement joins TRBV5-1 to TRBJ2-1; TRBD2 aligns across 9 bases. Germline V CDR1 and CDR2: SGHRS, YFSETQ. This CDR3 region has 15 residues. V was pared by 1 base and J by 6 bases, with 5 bases of the junction left unmatched. CDR3 in amino acids: CASSLTAGGFNEQFF. DNA of the CDR3: TGCGCCAGCAGCTTGACAGCGGGAGGTTTCAATGAGCAGTTCTTC.

About this clonotype itself: The junction does not match germline at one end; this may be a read error. DNA of the CDR3: TGTGCCAGCTCCAAGGACAGACAAGAGACCCGGTACTTC. It encodes CASSKDRQETRYF. The chain couples TRBV18 to TRBJ2-5, with D perhaps matching TRBD1 (6 bases). Germline loops: CDR1 KGHSH, CDR2 LQKENI. The CDR3 length is 13 residues.

This clonotype was seen ten or more times. The chain couples TRBV7-2 to TRBJ2-1; maybe TRBD1 (5 bases). The germline gives CDR1 SGHTA, CDR2 FQGNSA. V was clipped by 1 base and J by 10 bases, with 8 bases between them. The CDR3 loop spans 12 amino acids. In DNA form, the CDR3 reads TGTGCCAGCAGCTTAGGTAGGACAGAGCAGTTCTTC. Translated: CASSLGRTEQFF.

The sample holds a few counts of this clonotype. The J gene is TRBJ2-3, the V gene TRBV20-1; no definite D call. The CDR3 loop spans 14 amino acids. The germline V gene encodes CDR1 DFQATT and CDR2 SNEGSKA (reference sequence). Deletions cut 3 bases from V and 3 bases from J, with 13 bases between. The DNA of the CDR3 is TGCAGTGCTAGTGACGGGCGAGGAACAGATACGCAGTATTTT. This gives the protein CSASDGRGTDTQYF.

The V call is TRBV20-1, the J call TRBJ2-1; TRBD2 agrees at 10 bases. This CDR3 contains 14 residues. Trimming cost V 5 bases and J 3 bases; bases outside gene matches: 4. Germline V gene lookup returns CDR1 DFQATT and CDR2 SNEGSKA (reference sequence). The CDR3 sequence is CSAHSGRSYNEQFF. The CDR3 DNA reads TGCAGTGCTCATAGCGGGAGGAGCTACAATGAGCAGTTCTTC.

In DNA form, the CDR3 reads TGTGCCAGCAGTTTATCCCGGACGGGATCTAACTATGGCTACACCTTC. It translates to CASSLSRTGSNYGYTF. The chain combines TRBV27 with TRBJ1-2; no firm D call. V lost 0 bases and J 0 bases, leaving 11 bases between the germline ends. Germline CDR1 MNHEY, CDR2 SMNVEV (reference sequence). CDR3 length: 16 residues.

The V gene is TRBV9, the J gene TRBJ2-5; 9 bases fit TRBD1. The J call may be incorrect, as the DNA end agrees better with TRBJ2-7. The length of the CDR3 is 18 residues. From germline, CDR1 is SGDLS and CDR2 YYNGEE. The DNA for the CDR3 is TGTGCCAGCAGCGTAGCCCACGCATCGGACAGGGGTGTAAACGAGCAGTACTTC. This codes for CASSVAHASDRGVNEQYF.

At least ten counts were recorded for this clonotype. The chain is built from TRBV29-1 and TRBJ2-7; 9 nucleotides line up with TRBD1. The ends lost 2 bases at V and 5 bases at J; junction bases unmatched: 1. The germline V gene has CDR1 SQVTM and CDR2 ANQGSEA. The CDR3 is 12 residues long. CDR3 in amino acids: CSVETGGHEQYF. Written as DNA, the CDR3 is TGCAGCGTTGAAACAGGGGGCCACGAGCAGTACTTC.

The chain links TRBV7-9 to TRBJ1-4; TRBD1 is a possible D gene (5 bases). Germline CDR1 SEHNR, CDR2 FQNEAQ (reference sequence). V lost 5 bases and J 7 bases, leaving 11 bases between the germline ends. CDR3 length equals 13 residues. CDR3 sequence reads: CASSVGGTEKLFF. The CDR3 DNA reads TGTGCCAGCAGCGTAGGCGGGACTGAAAAACTGTTTTTT.